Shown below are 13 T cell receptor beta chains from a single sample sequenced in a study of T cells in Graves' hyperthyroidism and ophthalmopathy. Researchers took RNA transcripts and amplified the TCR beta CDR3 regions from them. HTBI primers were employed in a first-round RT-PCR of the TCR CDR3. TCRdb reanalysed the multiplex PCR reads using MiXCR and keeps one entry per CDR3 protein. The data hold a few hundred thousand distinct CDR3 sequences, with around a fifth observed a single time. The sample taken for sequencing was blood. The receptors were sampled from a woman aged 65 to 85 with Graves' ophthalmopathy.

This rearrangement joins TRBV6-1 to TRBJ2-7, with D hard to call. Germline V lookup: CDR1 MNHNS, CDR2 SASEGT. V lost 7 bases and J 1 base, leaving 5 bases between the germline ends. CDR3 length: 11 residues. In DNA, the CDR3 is TGTGCCAGCAAGCGATCCTACGAGCAGTACTTC. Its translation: CASKRSYEQYF.

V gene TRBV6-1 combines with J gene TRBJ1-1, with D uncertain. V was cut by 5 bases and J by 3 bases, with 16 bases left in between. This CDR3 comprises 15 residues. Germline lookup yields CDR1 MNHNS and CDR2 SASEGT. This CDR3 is CASSPTPPEYTEAFF. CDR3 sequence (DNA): TGTGCCAGCAGTCCGACCCCCCCAGAATACACTGAAGCTTTCTTT.

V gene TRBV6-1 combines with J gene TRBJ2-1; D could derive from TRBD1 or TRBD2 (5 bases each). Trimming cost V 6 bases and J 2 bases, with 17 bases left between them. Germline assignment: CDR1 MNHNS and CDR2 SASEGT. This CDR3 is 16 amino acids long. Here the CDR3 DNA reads TGTGCCAGCAGACGCGGACTTTGGACAACCTACAATGAGCAGTTCTTC. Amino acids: CASRRGLWTTYNEQFF.

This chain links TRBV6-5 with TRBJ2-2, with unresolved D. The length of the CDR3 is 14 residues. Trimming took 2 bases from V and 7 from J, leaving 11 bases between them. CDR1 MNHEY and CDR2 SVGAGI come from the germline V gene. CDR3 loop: CASSYRQTGGELFF. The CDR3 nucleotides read TGTGCCAGCAGTTACAGGCAGACTGGCGGGGAGCTGTTTTTT.

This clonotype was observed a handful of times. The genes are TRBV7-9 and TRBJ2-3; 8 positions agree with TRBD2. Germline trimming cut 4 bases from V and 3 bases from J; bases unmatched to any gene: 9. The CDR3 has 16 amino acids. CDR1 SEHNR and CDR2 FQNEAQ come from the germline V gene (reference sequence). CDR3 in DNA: TGTGCCAGCAGCTCAGGGAGCGGGAGTGGGACAGATACGCAGTATTTT. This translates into CASSSGSGSGTDTQYF.

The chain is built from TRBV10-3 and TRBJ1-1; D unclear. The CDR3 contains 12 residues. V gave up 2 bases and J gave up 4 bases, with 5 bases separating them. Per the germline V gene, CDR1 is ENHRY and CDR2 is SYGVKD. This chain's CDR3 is CAISEGRTEAFF. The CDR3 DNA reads TGTGCCATCAGTGAGGGCCGCACTGAAGCTTTCTTT.

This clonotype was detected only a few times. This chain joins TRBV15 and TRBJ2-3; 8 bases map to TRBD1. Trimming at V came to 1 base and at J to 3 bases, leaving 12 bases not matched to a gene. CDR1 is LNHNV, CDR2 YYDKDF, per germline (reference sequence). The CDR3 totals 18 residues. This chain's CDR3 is CATSRGVPAGGSTDTQYF. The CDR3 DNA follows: TGTGCCACCAGCAGAGGTGTTCCAGCAGGGGGCTCGACAGATACGCAGTATTTT.

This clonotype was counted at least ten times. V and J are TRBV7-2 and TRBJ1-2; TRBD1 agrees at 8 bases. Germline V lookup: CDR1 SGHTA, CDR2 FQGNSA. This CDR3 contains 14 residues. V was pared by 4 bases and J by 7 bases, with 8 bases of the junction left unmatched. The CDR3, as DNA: TGTGCCAGCAGCTACGGGACAGGCCCCTTTGGCTACACCTTC. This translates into CASSYGTGPFGYTF.

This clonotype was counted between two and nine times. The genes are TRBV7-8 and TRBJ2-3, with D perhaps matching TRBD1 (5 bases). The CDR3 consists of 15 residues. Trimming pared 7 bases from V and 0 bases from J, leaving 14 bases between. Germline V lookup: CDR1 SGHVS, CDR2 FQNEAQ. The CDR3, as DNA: TGTGCCAGCACCAGGGCGGCGTGGAGCACAGATACGCAGTATTTT. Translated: CASTRAAWSTDTQYF.

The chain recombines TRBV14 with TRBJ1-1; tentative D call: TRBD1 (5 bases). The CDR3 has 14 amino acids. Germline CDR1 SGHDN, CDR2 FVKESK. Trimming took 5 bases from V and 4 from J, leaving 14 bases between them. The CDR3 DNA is TGTGCCAGCAGCTACTTAAGGGGCGTCACTGAAGCTTTCTTT. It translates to CASSYLRGVTEAFF.

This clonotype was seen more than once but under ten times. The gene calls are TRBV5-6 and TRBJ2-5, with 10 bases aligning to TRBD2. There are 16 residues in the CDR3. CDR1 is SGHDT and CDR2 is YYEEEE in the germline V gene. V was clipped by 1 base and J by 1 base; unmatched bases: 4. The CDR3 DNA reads TGTGCCAGCAGCTTGTTCGCTAGCGGGGGCCAAGAGACCCAGTACTTC. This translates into CASSLFASGGQETQYF.

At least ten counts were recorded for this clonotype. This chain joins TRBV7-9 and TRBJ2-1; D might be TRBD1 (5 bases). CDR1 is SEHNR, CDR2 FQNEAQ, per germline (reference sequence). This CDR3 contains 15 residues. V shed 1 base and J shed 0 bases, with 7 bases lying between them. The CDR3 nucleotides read TGTGCCAGCAGCTTAGACAGGACCTCCTACAATGAGCAGTTCTTC. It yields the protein CASSLDRTSYNEQFF.

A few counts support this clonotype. This CDR3 reads CASSFDEYIQYF. CDR3 sequence (DNA): TGTGCCAGCAGTTTTGATGAGTACATTCAGTACTTC. The chain recombines TRBV12-3 or TRBV12-4 with TRBJ2-4, with D uncertain. V was pared by 3 bases and J by 8 bases, with 8 bases between. The CDR3 is 12 residues long.